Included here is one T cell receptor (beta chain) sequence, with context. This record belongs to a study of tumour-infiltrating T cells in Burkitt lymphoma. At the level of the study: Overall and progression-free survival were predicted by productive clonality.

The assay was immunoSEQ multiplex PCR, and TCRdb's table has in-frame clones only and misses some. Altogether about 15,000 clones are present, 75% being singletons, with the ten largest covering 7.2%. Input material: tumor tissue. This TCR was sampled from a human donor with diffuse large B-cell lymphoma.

CDR3 DNA sequence: TGTGCCAGCAGCGCGGGGAACACTGAAGCTTTCTTT. The encoded protein is CASSAGNTEAFF. The chain recombines TRBV7-9 with TRBJ1-1; D remains unclear. The CDR3 is 12 amino acids. CDR1 SEHNR and CDR2 FQNEAQ come from the germline V gene (reference sequence). The V end was cut by 5 bases, the J end by 1 base, with 5 bases between.